This is a list of T cell receptor beta chains from one sample in a study of sequential checkpoint blockade in melanoma. The method was immunoSEQ multiplex PCR; TCRdb's version includes in-frame clones alone and lacks a portion of them. The repertoire holds approximately 3,700 clones, with approximately 22% as singletons. This sample comprised tumor tissue (inferred from file names), obtained from a patient given nivolumab and ipilimumab in sequence. The receptors derive from a human donor with melanoma. Both conserved end residues are part of each CDR3. D genes are given only for firm matches. Some rows have no size entry. The others give once, few or many, or a class for an expanded clone.

v_gene: TRBV11-3; d_gene: .; j_gene: TRBJ2-1; abundance: many; CDR3nt: TGTGCCAGCAGCCCGGCCCCACTAGCTTGGGTCGGGAATGAGCAGTTCTTC; CDR3aa: CASSPAPLAWVGNEQFF
v_gene: TRBV7-4; d_gene: .; j_gene: TRBJ2-7; abundance: .; CDR3nt: TGTGCCAGCAGCTCCGGGGACCAGGGAGAGCAGTACTTC; CDR3aa: CASSSGDQGEQYF
v_gene: TRBV6-8; d_gene: TRBD1; j_gene: TRBJ1-5; abundance: few; CDR3nt: TGTGCCATCAGCGACAGGGGCAATCAGCCCCAGCATTTT; CDR3aa: CAISDRGNQPQHF
v_gene: TRBV6-8; d_gene: .; j_gene: TRBJ1-1; abundance: .; CDR3nt: TGTGCCAGCAGTTACTCGTCAGGGCTCACTGAAGCTTTCTTT; CDR3aa: CASSYSSGLTEAFF
v_gene: TRBV18; d_gene: .; j_gene: TRBJ1-5; abundance: once; CDR3nt: TGTGCCAGCTCACCACGCGGGATTAGCAATCAGCCCCAGCATTTT; CDR3aa: CASSPRGISNQPQHF
v_gene: TRBV30; d_gene: .; j_gene: TRBJ1-2; abundance: .; CDR3nt: TGTGCCTGGAGTAAGGAGACTAACTATGGCTACACCTTC; CDR3aa: CAWSKETNYGYTF
v_gene: TRBV19; d_gene: TRBD1; j_gene: TRBJ2-5; abundance: .; CDR3nt: TGTGCCAGTATCGGACAGGGGGGGGCGACCCAGTACTTC; CDR3aa: CASIGQGGATQYF
v_gene: TRBV14; d_gene: TRBD2; j_gene: TRBJ2-7; abundance: few; CDR3nt: TGTGCCAGCAGCCGTGGACTAGCTTACGAGCAGTACTTC; CDR3aa: CASSRGLAYEQYF
v_gene: TRBV6-8; d_gene: .; j_gene: TRBJ2-3; abundance: few; CDR3nt: TGTGCCAGCAGTCCGTATTTCTCCGACACAGATACGCAGTATTTT; CDR3aa: CASSPYFSDTDTQYF
v_gene: TRBV23-1; d_gene: .; j_gene: TRBJ1-2; abundance: once; CDR3nt: TGCGCCACCCCTAGCGTTCCCGAGTTTGGCTACACCTTC; CDR3aa: CATPSVPEFGYTF
v_gene: TRBV11-3; d_gene: TRBD1; j_gene: TRBJ2-3; abundance: .; CDR3nt: TGTGCCAGCAGCTTCACCACACTGGGACAGACGTGGCTCACAGATACGCAGTATTTT; CDR3aa: CASSFTTLGQTWLTDTQYF
v_gene: TRBV6-8; d_gene: TRBD2; j_gene: TRBJ2-5; abundance: medium-sized; CDR3nt: TGTGCCAGCACCTCTAGCGGGGGGCTACAAGAGACCCAGTACTTC; CDR3aa: CASTSSGGLQETQYF
v_gene: TRBV5-1; d_gene: TRBD2; j_gene: TRBJ2-5; abundance: .; CDR3nt: TGCGCCAGCAGCTTGCGGGGGGGCCAAGAGACCCAGTACTTC; CDR3aa: CASSLRGGQETQYF
v_gene: TRBV9; d_gene: TRBD2; j_gene: TRBJ2-1; abundance: few; CDR3nt: TGTGCCAGCCTTCCGGGACTAGCGGTTTATGAGCAGTTCTTC; CDR3aa: CASLPGLAVYEQFF
v_gene: TRBV11-3; d_gene: .; j_gene: TRBJ1-1; abundance: few; CDR3nt: TGTGCCAGCAGCTTAGATTCAACAGTTAGGAAACGGACTGAAGCTTTCTTT; CDR3aa: CASSLDSTVRKRTEAFF
v_gene: TRBV11-3; d_gene: .; j_gene: TRBJ1-1; abundance: many; CDR3nt: TGTGCCAGCAGCTTCGGGGGTAGCGGTAGTGCTGAAGCTTTCTTT; CDR3aa: CASSFGGSGSAEAFF
v_gene: TRBV6-8; d_gene: TRBD1; j_gene: TRBJ2-5; abundance: many; CDR3nt: TGTGCCAGCAGCGGTTGGGGTGACAGGGGGCTTCAAGAGACCCAGTACTTC; CDR3aa: CASSGWGDRGLQETQYF
v_gene: TRBV14; d_gene: .; j_gene: TRBJ2-1; abundance: few; CDR3nt: TGTGCCAGCGGGTCTGAAACCTACAATGAGCAGTTCTTC; CDR3aa: CASGSETYNEQFF
v_gene: TRBV6-8; d_gene: TRBD1; j_gene: TRBJ1-2; abundance: many; CDR3nt: TGTGCCAGCAGGCCTAGGAACAGGGGGCGGAATGGCTACACCTTC; CDR3aa: CASRPRNRGRNGYTF
v_gene: TRBV18; d_gene: TRBD1; j_gene: TRBJ1-1; abundance: .; CDR3nt: TGTGCCAGCTCCCTTTCAGGGGGCGGCACTGAAGCTTTCTTT; CDR3aa: CASSLSGGGTEAFF
v_gene: TRBV6-8; d_gene: .; j_gene: TRBJ1-3; abundance: .; CDR3nt: TGTGCCAGCAGCCGCACAGTTGCCTACTCTGGAAACACCATATATTTT; CDR3aa: CASSRTVAYSGNTIYF
v_gene: TRBV5-1; d_gene: .; j_gene: TRBJ2-1; abundance: medium-sized; CDR3nt: TGCGCCAGCAGACCTAGCGATCTCCTCGATGAGCAGTTCTTC; CDR3aa: CASRPSDLLDEQFF
v_gene: TRBV12-5; d_gene: .; j_gene: TRBJ2-1; abundance: large; CDR3nt: TGTGCTAGTGGTTCTTGGCAGTCCTACAATGAGCAGTTCTTC; CDR3aa: CASGSWQSYNEQFF
v_gene: TRBV5-1; d_gene: TRBD1; j_gene: TRBJ1-2; abundance: .; CDR3nt: TGCGCCAGCAGCGGATTAGGACAGGGTAGCGGCTATGGCTACACCTTC; CDR3aa: CASSGLGQGSGYGYTF
v_gene: TRBV6-8; d_gene: TRBD1; j_gene: TRBJ1-3; abundance: .; CDR3nt: TGTGCCAGCAGTTCGGACAGGGGGTTTGGAAACACCATATATTTT; CDR3aa: CASSSDRGFGNTIYF
v_gene: TRBV11-3; d_gene: TRBD2; j_gene: TRBJ2-1; abundance: many; CDR3nt: TGTGCCAGCAGCTTCCTAGCGGGGGGGAAAGGTGAGCAGTTCTTC; CDR3aa: CASSFLAGGKGEQFF
v_gene: TRBV5-1; d_gene: .; j_gene: TRBJ1-5; abundance: .; CDR3nt: TGCGCCAGCAGCTTGGTGCCGGGGGGCGGCGATCAGCCCCAGCATTTT; CDR3aa: CASSLVPGGGDQPQHF
v_gene: TRBV11-3; d_gene: .; j_gene: TRBJ2-3; abundance: .; CDR3nt: TGTGCCAGCAGCTTAGGTATCGCATCAGATACGCAGTATTTT; CDR3aa: CASSLGIASDTQYF
v_gene: TRBV11-3; d_gene: .; j_gene: TRBJ1-1; abundance: many; CDR3nt: TGTGCCAGCAGCAGGAGGGGGAATTTGTACACTGAAGCTTTCTTT; CDR3aa: CASSRRGNLYTEAFF
v_gene: TRBV18; d_gene: TRBD2; j_gene: TRBJ2-3; abundance: .; CDR3nt: TGTGCCAGCTCACAGGGACTAGCGGGGGGCCGCACAGATACGCAGTATTTT; CDR3aa: CASSQGLAGGRTDTQYF
v_gene: TRBV2; d_gene: TRBD1; j_gene: TRBJ2-3; abundance: .; CDR3nt: TGTGCCAGCAGTGACGACAGGGGTGGCACAGATACGCAGTATTTT; CDR3aa: CASSDDRGGTDTQYF
v_gene: TRBV10-2; d_gene: .; j_gene: TRBJ2-4; abundance: .; CDR3nt: TGCGCCAGCACCCGGACATCCCTAGCCAAAAACATTCAGTACTTC; CDR3aa: CASTRTSLAKNIQYF
v_gene: TRBV30; d_gene: .; j_gene: TRBJ1-1; abundance: medium-sized; CDR3nt: TGTGCCTGGAGTGTATTCCCGGTCACTGAAGCTTTCTTT; CDR3aa: CAWSVFPVTEAFF
v_gene: TRBV19; d_gene: .; j_gene: TRBJ1-5; abundance: .; CDR3nt: TGTGCCAGTAGTATAGCGTCGCCTGGTAATCAGCCCCAGCATTTT; CDR3aa: CASSIASPGNQPQHF
v_gene: TRBV19; d_gene: .; j_gene: TRBJ1-2; abundance: few; CDR3nt: TGTGCCAGTAGCCCCCAGAGGGGAGGGAACTATGGCTACACCTTC; CDR3aa: CASSPQRGGNYGYTF
v_gene: TRBV30; d_gene: .; j_gene: TRBJ1-2; abundance: .; CDR3nt: TGTGCCTGGGGCCCGGGACCGAGCTATGGCTACACCTTC; CDR3aa: CAWGPGPSYGYTF
v_gene: TRBV5-1; d_gene: TRBD2; j_gene: TRBJ2-2; abundance: .; CDR3nt: TGCGCCAGCAGCTTGCGGCCTAGCGGGGACGCGAACACCGGGGAGCTGTTTTTT; CDR3aa: CASSLRPSGDANTGELFF
v_gene: TRBV9; d_gene: TRBD1; j_gene: TRBJ1-1; abundance: .; CDR3nt: TGTGCCAGCAGCCCAATACCGGGACAGGGTATGAACACTGAAGCTTTCTTT; CDR3aa: CASSPIPGQGMNTEAFF
v_gene: TRBV12-5; d_gene: TRBD2; j_gene: TRBJ2-1; abundance: .; CDR3nt: TGTGCCAGCATTAATAGCGGGAGGCCGAATGAGCAGTTCTTC; CDR3aa: CASINSGRPNEQFF
v_gene: TRBV5-1; d_gene: .; j_gene: TRBJ1-4; abundance: .; CDR3nt: TGCGCCAGCAGCTTGGGGGGCAGAGAAAACGAAAAACTGTTTTTT; CDR3aa: CASSLGGRENEKLFF
v_gene: TRBV8-2; d_gene: .; j_gene: TRBJ1-1; abundance: many; CDR3nt: TGTGCCAGCAGTTGGGGGGGCTACACTGAAGCTTTCTTT; CDR3aa: CASSWGGYTEAFF
v_gene: TRBV11-3; d_gene: .; j_gene: TRBJ1-5; abundance: many; CDR3nt: TGTGCCAGCAGCTTGGGAGGGATTAGCAATCAGCCCCAGCATTTT; CDR3aa: CASSLGGISNQPQHF
v_gene: TRBV6-8; d_gene: TRBD1; j_gene: TRBJ2-1; abundance: few; CDR3nt: TGTGCCAGCAGGAGAAACAGGGGGCTCTATGAGCAGTTCTTC; CDR3aa: CASRRNRGLYEQFF
v_gene: TRBV15; d_gene: TRBD2; j_gene: TRBJ2-2; abundance: large; CDR3nt: TGTGCCACCAGCAGAGGGGGAGGGTCGAACACCGGGGAGCTGTTTTTT; CDR3aa: CATSRGGGSNTGELFF
v_gene: TRBV28; d_gene: .; j_gene: TRBJ2-7; abundance: .; CDR3nt: TGTGCCAGCAGTCCTCCGGGGAAGGGGGCCTACGAGCAGTACTTC; CDR3aa: CASSPPGKGAYEQYF
v_gene: TRBV5-1; d_gene: .; j_gene: TRBJ2-2; abundance: few; CDR3nt: TGCGCCAGCAGCTTGTTGGGGTGGGGGACCACCGGGGAGCTGTTTTTT; CDR3aa: CASSLLGWGTTGELFF
v_gene: TRBV19; d_gene: TRBD1; j_gene: TRBJ1-3; abundance: .; CDR3nt: TGTGCCAGTAGAATCGGGACAGCTGGAAACACCATATATTTT; CDR3aa: CASRIGTAGNTIYF